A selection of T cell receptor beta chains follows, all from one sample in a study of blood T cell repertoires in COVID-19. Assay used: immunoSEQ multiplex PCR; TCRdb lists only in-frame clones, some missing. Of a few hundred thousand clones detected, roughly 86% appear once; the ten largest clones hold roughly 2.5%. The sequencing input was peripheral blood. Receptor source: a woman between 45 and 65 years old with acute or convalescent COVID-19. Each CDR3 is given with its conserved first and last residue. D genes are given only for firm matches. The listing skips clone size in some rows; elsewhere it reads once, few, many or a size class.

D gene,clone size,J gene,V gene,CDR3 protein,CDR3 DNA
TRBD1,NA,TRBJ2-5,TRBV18,CASSQGQHQETQYF,TGTGCCAGCTCACAGGGACAGCACCAAGAGACCCAGTACTTC
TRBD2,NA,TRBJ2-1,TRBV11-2,CASSLGLAGGIFEGNEQFF,TGTGCCAGCAGCCTGGGACTAGCGGGAGGGATCTTTGAAGGAAATGAGCAGTTCTTC
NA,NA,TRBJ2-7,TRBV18,CASSLTPIAYEQYF,TGTGCCAGCTCACTCACGCCCATCGCGTACGAGCAGTACTTC
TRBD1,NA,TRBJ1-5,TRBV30,CAWAGGQSNQPQHF,TGTGCCTGGGCAGGGGGACAGAGCAATCAGCCCCAGCATTTT
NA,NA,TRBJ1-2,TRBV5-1,CASSLGPGLRIYGYTF,TGCGCCAGCAGCTTGGGCCCAGGGTTAAGGATCTATGGCTACACCTTC
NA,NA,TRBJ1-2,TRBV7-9,CASSHVSGRANYGYTF,TGTGCCAGCAGCCACGTTAGTGGGAGAGCTAACTATGGCTACACCTTC
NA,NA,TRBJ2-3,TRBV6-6,CASSPGTTADTQYF,TGTGCCAGCAGTCCCGGGACAACGGCGGATACGCAGTATTTT
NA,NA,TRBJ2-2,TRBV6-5,CASSYSPGSGELFF,TGTGCCAGCAGTTACTCCCCAGGGTCCGGGGAGCTGTTTTTT
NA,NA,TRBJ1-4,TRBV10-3,CAISESSGGLNEKLFF,TGTGCCATCAGTGAATCTTCGGGGGGACTTAATGAAAAACTGTTTTTT
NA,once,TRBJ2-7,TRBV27,CASSYDSSYEQYF,TGTGCCAGCAGTTACGACAGTTCCTACGAGCAGTACTTC
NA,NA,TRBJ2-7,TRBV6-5,CASSSRDEQYF,TGTGCCAGCAGTTCCAGGGACGAGCAGTACTTC
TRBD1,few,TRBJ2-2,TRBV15,CATSSRPGQGNTGELFF,TGTGCCACCAGCAGCCGCCCGGGACAGGGTAACACCGGGGAGCTGTTTTTT
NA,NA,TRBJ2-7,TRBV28,CASSWVGGIYEQYF,TGTGCCAGCAGTTGGGTCGGCGGGATCTACGAGCAGTACTTC
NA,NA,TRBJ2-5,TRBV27,CATRSPWGPGETQYF,TGTGCCACCCGCTCCCCCTGGGGGCCGGGGGAGACCCAGTACTTC
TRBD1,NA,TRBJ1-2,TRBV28,CASSPPPGDRGRVGYTF,TGTGCCAGCAGTCCACCCCCAGGGGACAGGGGGCGCGTGGGCTACACCTTC
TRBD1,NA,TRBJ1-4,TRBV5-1,CASTDSGTGGEKLFF,TGCGCCAGCACCGACTCCGGGACAGGGGGCGAAAAACTGTTTTTT
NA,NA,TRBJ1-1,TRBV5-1,CASSLMNSNTEAFF,TGCGCCAGCAGCTTGATGAACAGCAACACTGAAGCTTTCTTT
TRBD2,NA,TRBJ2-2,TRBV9,CASSMGGRPNTGELFF,TGTGCCAGCAGCATGGGAGGGCGTCCGAACACCGGGGAGCTGTTTTTT
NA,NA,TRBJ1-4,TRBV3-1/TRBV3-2,CASSPDSRNEKLFF,TGTGCCAGCAGCCCGGACAGCCGAAATGAAAAACTGTTTTTT
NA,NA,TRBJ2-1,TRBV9,CASSSLGGRAQFF,TGTGCCAGCAGCTCACTGGGTGGGAGAGCGCAGTTCTTC
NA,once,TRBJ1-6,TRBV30,CAWSPQGYSPLHF,TGTGCCTGGAGCCCGCAGGGGTATTCACCCCTCCACTTT
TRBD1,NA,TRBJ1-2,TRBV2,CASSEVGGQGLVGYGYTF,TGTGCCAGCAGTGAAGTAGGGGGACAGGGTTTGGTTGGCTATGGCTACACCTTC
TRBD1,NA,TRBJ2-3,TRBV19,CASSPTQGTQYF,TGTGCCAGTAGTCCCACACAGGGGACGCAGTATTTT
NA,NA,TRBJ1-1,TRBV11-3,CASSRGRLNTEAFF,TGTGCCAGCAGCAGGGGCAGATTGAACACTGAAGCTTTCTTT
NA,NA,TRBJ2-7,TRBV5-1,CASSLGLRGRSYEQYF,TGCGCCAGCAGCTTGGGGCTCAGGGGCCGCTCCTACGAGCAGTACTTC
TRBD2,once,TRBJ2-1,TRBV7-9,CASSLVAGEAAEQFF,TGTGCCAGCAGCTTAGTAGCGGGAGAGGCGGCTGAGCAGTTCTTC
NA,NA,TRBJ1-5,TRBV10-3,CAIRDNREQPQHF,TGTGCCATCAGGGACAACAGGGAGCAGCCCCAGCATTTT
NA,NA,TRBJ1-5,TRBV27,CASRLSGGRGNQPQHF,TGTGCCAGCAGGCTTAGCGGAGGCCGGGGAAATCAGCCCCAGCATTTT
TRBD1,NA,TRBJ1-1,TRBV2,CASSEAFSGGAEAFF,TGTGCCAGCAGTGAAGCGTTCTCAGGGGGAGCTGAAGCTTTCTTT
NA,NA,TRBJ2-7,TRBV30,CAWSVHKVIYEQYF,TGTGCCTGGAGTGTACACAAAGTTATCTACGAGCAGTACTTC
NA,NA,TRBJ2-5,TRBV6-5,CASSYTGRVGETQYF,TGTGCCAGCAGTTACACCGGGCGGGTGGGGGAGACCCAGTACTTC
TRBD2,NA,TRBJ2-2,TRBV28,CASSGGLLAANTGELFF,TGTGCCAGCAGTGGGGGGTTACTAGCGGCGAACACCGGGGAGCTGTTTTTT
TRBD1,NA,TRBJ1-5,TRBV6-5,CASVEGAASNQPQHF,TGTGCCAGCGTCGAGGGGGCTGCTAGCAATCAGCCCCAGCATTTT
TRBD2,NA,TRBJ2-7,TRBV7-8,CASSPTGTSGRTYEQYF,TGTGCCAGCAGCCCAACCGGGACTAGCGGGAGGACCTACGAGCAGTACTTC
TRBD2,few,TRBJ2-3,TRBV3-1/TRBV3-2,CASSRLLAGGTDTQYF,TGTGCCAGCAGCCGTTTACTAGCGGGAGGGACAGATACGCAGTATTTT
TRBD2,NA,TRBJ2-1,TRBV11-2,CASSSLTGTSGRYEQFF,TGTGCCAGCAGCTCCCTTACCGGGACTAGCGGGAGATATGAGCAGTTCTTC
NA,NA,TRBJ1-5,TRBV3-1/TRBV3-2,CASSPGGVSNQPQHF,TGTGCCAGCAGCCCTGGCGGGGTGAGCAATCAGCCCCAGCATTTT
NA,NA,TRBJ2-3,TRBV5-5,CASSTPTGTSTDTQYF,TGTGCCAGCAGCACCCCGACAGGGACTAGCACAGATACGCAGTATTTT
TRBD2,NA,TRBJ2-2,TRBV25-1,CASSEVLGLAGGPRELFF,TGTGCCAGCAGTGAGGTCTTAGGTCTAGCGGGAGGGCCGCGGGAGCTGTTTTTT
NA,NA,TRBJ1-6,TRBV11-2,CASSLGAGARSPLHF,TGTGCCAGCAGCTTGGGAGCAGGGGCCAGGTCACCCCTCCACTTT
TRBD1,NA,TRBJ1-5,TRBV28,CASKGTGVQPQHF,TGTGCCAGCAAGGGGACAGGGGTTCAGCCCCAGCATTTT
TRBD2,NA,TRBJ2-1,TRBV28,CASQGLAGVRSYNEQFF,TGTGCCAGTCAGGGACTAGCGGGAGTGCGCTCCTACAATGAGCAGTTCTTC